Listed below are T cell receptor beta chains from one sample, sequenced in a study of blood T cell repertoires in COVID-19. Method: immunoSEQ multiplex PCR; TCRdb's copy keeps in-frame clones and lacks some. In the table there are over 300,000 clones, about 85% of which are singletons. Sequencing was performed on PBMCs or T cells enriched from blood (not recorded which). The receptor source for this set is a young woman who had recovered from COVID-19. CDR3s include the opening cysteine and the closing phenylalanine or tryptophan. D genes are given only for firm matches. A row's size may be missing; if present it is once, few, many or a size class.

D gene,clone size,J gene,V gene,CDR3 DNA,CDR3 protein
.,.,TRBJ1-1,TRBV5-4,TGTGCCAGCAGTCGGACTTGGAACACTGAAGCTTTCTTT,CASSRTWNTEAFF
TRBD2,.,TRBJ2-3,TRBV5-1,TGCGCCAGCAGCATAGCGGGGGAGACCACAGATACGCAGTATTTT,CASSIAGETTDTQYF
TRBD1,.,TRBJ1-6,TRBV10-3,TGTGCCATCAGGGGGGACCGGGACAGGGGGCCTTCACCCCTCCACTTT,CAIRGDRDRGPSPLHF
.,.,TRBJ2-7,TRBV21-1,TGTGCCAGCAGCAAAGTTTGGCTAGCGGGGGGCGACGTTGACGAGCAGTACTTC,CASSKVWLAGGDVDEQYF
TRBD1,.,TRBJ1-2,TRBV3-1/TRBV3-2,TGTGCCAGCAGCCACAAACAGGGGGCCTGGGGCTACACCTTC,CASSHKQGAWGYTF
TRBD2,.,TRBJ2-7,TRBV27,TGTGCCAGCAGTTTATCATCACGGGGGGGTTACGAGCAGTACTTC,CASSLSSRGGYEQYF
.,.,TRBJ1-2,TRBV30,TGTGCCTGGAGTGTACAGAACTATGGCTACACCTTC,CAWSVQNYGYTF
.,.,TRBJ1-2,TRBV5-1,TGCGCCAGCAGCTTGACCCCCGACAGGCCTATTGGCTACACCTTC,CASSLTPDRPIGYTF
.,.,TRBJ1-5,TRBV29-1,TGCAGCGCGGGCGAGAGTCAGCCCCAGCATTTT,CSAGESQPQHF
TRBD1,.,TRBJ1-1,TRBV14,TGTGCCAGCAGCCAATACAGGGGGGACACTGAAGCTTTCTTT,CASSQYRGDTEAFF
TRBD1,.,TRBJ1-1,TRBV7-9,TGTGCCAGCACCCTTCGACAGGGTTCAGGTGAAGCTTTCTTT,CASTLRQGSGEAFF
.,.,TRBJ2-2,TRBV2,TGTGCCAGCTTAGAACAGGGGAACACCGGGGAGCTGTTTTTT,CASLEQGNTGELFF
TRBD2,.,TRBJ2-3,TRBV25-1,TGTGCCAGCAGTGATCCTCAGCGGGGGGGAGGCACAGATACGCAGTATTTT,CASSDPQRGGGTDTQYF
.,once,TRBJ1-4,TRBV7-2,TGTGCCAGCAGCCAAACAGGGCAAAGGCGTGAAAAACTGTTTTTT,CASSQTGQRREKLFF
.,.,TRBJ1-5,TRBV11-2,TGTGCCAGCGCCTCGGGGGGCAGCAATCAGCCCCAGCATTTT,CASASGGSNQPQHF
TRBD2,.,TRBJ2-1,TRBV5-1,TGCGCCAGCAGCTTGGTGGCGGGGGGTCGTAATGAGCAGTTCTTC,CASSLVAGGRNEQFF
.,.,TRBJ1-2,TRBV6-1,TGTGCCAGCAGTGATTTAGGCAGGGCTTCTGGTGGCTACACCTTC,CASSDLGRASGGYTF
.,.,TRBJ1-5,TRBV6-5,TGTGCCAGCAAACAGGGCAATCAGCCCCAGCATTTT,CASKQGNQPQHF
.,once,TRBJ1-6,TRBV7-9,TGTGCCAGCAGCTTAGTTTCGGACAGAAATTCACCCCTCCACTTT,CASSLVSDRNSPLHF
.,once,TRBJ1-1,TRBV27,TGTGCCAGCAGGCCGGCAGGAACTGAAGCTTTCTTT,CASRPAGTEAFF
.,.,TRBJ2-1,TRBV29-1,TGCAGCGTATTGAATTGGCAGTTAAATGAGCAGTTCTTC,CSVLNWQLNEQFF
.,.,TRBJ1-1,TRBV10-1,TGCGCCAGCAGTGAGTCGAGACGAGGGTACACTGAAGCTTTCTTT,CASSESRRGYTEAFF
.,once,TRBJ2-2,TRBV27,TGTGCCAGCAGTTTAGCAGGTACCGGGGAGCTGTTTTTT,CASSLAGTGELFF
.,.,TRBJ1-4,TRBV6-5,TGTGCCACCAGTCGACAGGATGCGACTGAAAAACTGTTTTTT,CATSRQDATEKLFF
TRBD1,.,TRBJ1-2,TRBV12-5,TGTGCTAGTGGCCGGACAGGAAACTATGGCTACACCTTC,CASGRTGNYGYTF
.,.,TRBJ2-5,TRBV7-9,TGTGCCAGCAGCTTAGACAGGGACCTCGGAGAGACCCAGTACTTC,CASSLDRDLGETQYF
.,.,TRBJ1-1,TRBV19,TGTGCCAGTGGGAGGACACGGGTGGCTTTCTTT,CASGRTRVAFF
.,once,TRBJ1-2,TRBV19,TGTGCCAGTAGTGCCCCAGGTCAGCCCACCTATGGCTACACCTTC,CASSAPGQPTYGYTF
.,.,TRBJ1-3,TRBV7-9,TGTGCCGGCGGGGCCTACTCTGGAAACACCATATATTTT,CAGGAYSGNTIYF
TRBD1,.,TRBJ2-2,TRBV6-5,TGTGCCAGCAGAGGACAGGGGGCACCCGGGGAGCTGTTTTTT,CASRGQGAPGELFF
TRBD2,.,TRBJ2-7,TRBV19,TGTGCCAGTAGTGCCCGGACTAGCGGGGGGGATCAGTACGAGCAGTACTTC,CASSARTSGGDQYEQYF
.,.,TRBJ2-5,TRBV19,TGTGCCAGTAGGGCCGAGGGCTGGGAGACCCAGTACTTC,CASRAEGWETQYF
.,.,TRBJ1-5,TRBV12-3/TRBV12-4,TGTGCCTCCAGCCGAGGTCAGCCCCAGCATTTT,CASSRGQPQHF
.,many,TRBJ1-6,TRBV2,TGTGCCAGCAGTCCCGGCCAGGGCCTATGGTCACCCCTCCACTTT,CASSPGQGLWSPLHF
TRBD2,.,TRBJ2-3,TRBV3-1/TRBV3-2,TGTGCCAGCAGCCAAGCGGGGGGGCGTCGGGTAGATACGCAGTATTTT,CASSQAGGRRVDTQYF
.,.,TRBJ2-5,TRBV24-1,TGTGCCACCAGATTGGACAGCCCAAAAGAGACCCAGTACTTC,CATRLDSPKETQYF
TRBD1,.,TRBJ2-3,TRBV7-2,TGTGCCAGCAGCTTAGACAGGGGGGCAGATACGCAGTATTTT,CASSLDRGADTQYF
TRBD2,.,TRBJ2-1,TRBV19,TGTGCCAGTAGTATTTTGGCTAGCGGGGGGGTATACAATGAGCAGTTCTTC,CASSILASGGVYNEQFF
.,.,TRBJ2-5,TRBV5-1,TGCGCCAGCGGCGGACCGGGACTTCAAGAGACCCAGTACTTC,CASGGPGLQETQYF
.,.,TRBJ1-5,TRBV10-3,TGTGCCACCAGCTCGGGGGGGAATCAGCCCCAGCATTTT,CATSSGGNQPQHF
.,.,TRBJ1-2,TRBV6-5,TGTGCCAGCAGTCCCCCAGCTAACTATGGCTACACCTTC,CASSPPANYGYTF
TRBD2,few,TRBJ2-2,TRBV9,TGTGCCAGCAGCGTAGGCGGGGGGGTTAGAACCGGGGAGCTGTTTTTT,CASSVGGGVRTGELFF
.,.,TRBJ1-2,TRBV9,TGTGCCAGCAGCCCCCCCGTCGGGTATGGCTACACCTTC,CASSPPVGYGYTF
.,.,TRBJ1-2,TRBV6-5,TGTGCCAGCAGTTACTCGGGTGGGAGTGGCTACACCTTC,CASSYSGGSGYTF
.,once,TRBJ1-1,TRBV5-1,TGCGCCAGCAGCTTGGGTTTCAGTCCCATGAACACTGAAGCTTTCTTT,CASSLGFSPMNTEAFF
.,.,TRBJ2-2,TRBV13,TGTGCCAGCCAGGACAGCTTAAGGAACACCGGGGAGCTGTTTTTT,CASQDSLRNTGELFF
TRBD2,once,TRBJ2-3,TRBV6-5,TGTGCCAGCAAACGTACTAGCGGGCGGCAGGGTACGCAGTATTTT,CASKRTSGRQGTQYF
.,few,TRBJ2-7,TRBV5-4,TGTGCCAGCAGCATTAAGCGGGCCCCCTCCTACGAGCAGTACTTC,CASSIKRAPSYEQYF
TRBD1,.,TRBJ2-2,TRBV6-5,TGTGCCAGCAGCCGACAGGGAATGCTCACCGGGGAGCTGTTTTTT,CASSRQGMLTGELFF
.,once,TRBJ1-1,TRBV10-3,TGTGCCATCAGTGGATCTGGGAGAGGCACTGAAGCTTTCTTT,CAISGSGRGTEAFF